Listed here are 4 T cell receptor beta chains from one sample, sequenced in a study of T cell responses to AZD1222 COVID-19 vaccine. Clones were sequenced by immunoSEQ multiplex PCR, and TCRdb holds only the in-frame ones, with some missing. Of 120,000 or so clones listed, 75% to 90% are singletons. This specimen was peripheral blood, taken on day 0 of AZD1222 vaccination. The receptor source for this set is an adult in good health.

The chain employs TRBV11-2 and TRBJ2-2; TRBD2 might be the D (5 bases). The germline CDR1 and CDR2 sequences are SGHAT and FQNNGV. V lost 0 bases and J lost 6, with 8 bases in between. The CDR3 is 14 residues long. CDR3 protein: CASSLETSSGELFF. The CDR3 DNA is TGTGCCAGCAGCTTAGAAACTAGTTCCGGGGAGCTGTTTTTT.

The chain carries TRBV4-1 and TRBJ1-2; 8 positions match TRBD1. Germline lookup yields CDR1 MGHRA and CDR2 YSYEKL. V lost 1 base to trimming and J lost 6 bases; unmatched junction nucleotides: 7. This CDR3 is built from 15 residues. CDR3: CASSQGRTGWDGYTF. As DNA, the CDR3 is TGCGCCAGCAGCCAAGGGCGGACAGGGTGGGATGGCTACACCTTC.

The V call is TRBV28, the J call TRBJ1-5; 12 nucleotides line up with TRBD1. This CDR3 contains 17 residues. Germline V CDR1 and CDR2: MDHEN, SYDVKM. With 5 bases clipped from V and 1 base from J, the junction kept 6 bases outside the gene matches. The CDR3 protein is CASSTGTGGWSNQPQHF. The CDR3 nucleotides are TGTGCCAGCAGTACCGGGACAGGGGGCTGGAGCAATCAGCCCCAGCATTTT.

There are a few counts of this clone. This rearrangement joins TRBV28 to TRBJ1-2; D is ambiguous. The CDR3 is 13 residues long. CDR1 and CDR2 from the germline V gene are MDHEN and SYDVKM. Trimming cost V 2 bases and J 0 bases, with 4 bases left between them. The DNA of the CDR3 is TGTGCCAGCAGTTTAATGGCTAACTATGGCTACACCTTC. Amino acids: CASSLMANYGYTF.